The 26 T cell receptor beta chains below come from one sample, sequenced in a study of blood T cells in healthy people across ages. Using a J-beta primer mix together with a sample-barcoded 5' primer, a second PCR was run for roughly 6 to 12 cycles. TCRdb used MiXCR to reprocess the 5' RACE reads, holding one entry per CDR3 protein. The sample comprises 850,000 to 1,100,000 distinct CDR3 sequences, 35% to 45% of which are singletons, and about 12% rests with the top ten. The sequencing input was blood. The receptor set was obtained from a man younger than 30 in good health.

This clonotype was detected only a few times. This chain uses TRBV4-1 with TRBJ2-4, with 8 nucleotides matching TRBD2. J lost 7 bases, V lost 2 bases, and 13 bases had no gene match. The length of the CDR3 is 17 residues. Germline assignment: CDR1 MGHRA and CDR2 YSYEKL. CDR3 nucleotide sequence: TGCGCCAGCAGCCAACCTGCGGGGGGCCCGAGCAAGAACATTCAGTACTTC. Its translation is CASSQPAGGPSKNIQYF.

This chain joins TRBV7-2 and TRBJ2-7; 10 bases line up with TRBD2. Germline CDR1 SGHTA, CDR2 FQGNSA. Losses at the gene ends were 4 bases for V and 7 bases for J; bases not matched to a gene: 10. The CDR3 spans 15 residues. The CDR3 loop reads CASSSTSGAYNEQYF. The DNA for the CDR3 is TGTGCCAGCAGCTCAACTAGCGGGGCCTACAATGAGCAGTACTTC.

V usage is TRBV6-6 and J usage is TRBJ2-5; perhaps TRBD2 as D (5 bases). The CDR3 totals 14 residues. Trimming took 8 bases from V and 2 from J, leaving 15 bases between them. Germline V CDR1 and CDR2: MNHNY, SVGAGI (reference sequence). The CDR3 protein is CASRGDLGQETQYF. The CDR3, as DNA: TGTGCCAGCCGGGGAGACCTAGGGCAAGAGACCCAGTACTTC.

V is TRBV2 and J is TRBJ1-4, with TRBD1 matching over 9 bases. Germline V gene sequence: CDR1 SNHLY, CDR2 FYNNEI. The ends lost 7 bases at V and 4 bases at J; junction bases unmatched: 10. There are 16 residues in the CDR3. CDR3 amino acids: CASTGITGGRNEKLFF. In nucleotides, the CDR3 is TGTGCCAGCACCGGAATTACAGGGGGCCGTAATGAAAAACTGTTTTTT.

The chain couples TRBV5-1 to TRBJ2-5; no clear D gene. There are 14 residues in the CDR3. From germline, CDR1 is SGHRS and CDR2 YFSETQ. V was shortened by 0 bases and J by 11 bases, with 17 bases between the two germline ends. CDR3 sequence: CASSLEGAHDEQYF. CDR3 sequence (DNA): TGCGCCAGCAGCTTGGAAGGTGCCCACGATGAGCAGTACTTC. The full variable domain, completed using reference TRBV5-1 and TRBJ2-5, is KAGVTQTPRYLIKTRGQQVTLSCSPISGHRSVSWYQQTPGQGLQFLFEYFSETQRNKGNFPGRFSGRQFSNSRSEMNVSTLELGDSALYLCASSLEGAHDEQYFGPGTRLLVL.

This chain uses TRBV9 with TRBJ2-3; D is uncertain. Per germline, CDR1 SGDLS and CDR2 YYNGEE. Trimming left V 0 bases short and J 0 bases short, with 17 bases between. CDR3 length: 18 residues. The CDR3 DNA reads TGTGCCAGCAGCGTAGTAGGTTATTCGATGAATAGCACAGATACGCAGTATTTT. Translating it yields CASSVVGYSMNSTDTQYF.

This chain joins TRBV5-6 and TRBJ1-4; tentatively, D is TRBD1 (5 bases). Trimming shortened V by 0 bases and J by 1 base, and 7 bases separated the two germline ends. Per germline, CDR1 SGHDT and CDR2 YYEEEE. This CDR3 contains 15 residues. The CDR3, as DNA: TGTGCCAGCAGCTTGGGGACAAGAACTAATGAAAAACTGTTTTTT. This gives the protein CASSLGTRTNEKLFF.

As regards this clonotype: An end of the junction differs from the germline gene, which may be a read error. This chain connects TRBV20-1 to TRBJ2-1, with 9 bases aligning to TRBD2. This CDR3 is built from 14 residues. CDR1 and CDR2 (germline): DFQATT, SNEGSKA (reference sequence). The CDR3 loop reads CSAKAGGMYNERFF. The CDR3 nucleotides are TGCAGTGCTAAAGCGGGGGGTATGTACAATGAGCGGTTCTTC.

This clonotype was counted a few times. V gene TRBV20-1 combines with J gene TRBJ2-1, with 9 nucleotides matching TRBD2. Germline V gives CDR1 DFQATT, CDR2 SNEGSKA (reference sequence). V dropped 0 bases and J dropped 3; count of bases not matched to a gene: 6. The CDR3 is 16 amino acids. CDR3 loop: CSARDPGLAHYNEQFF. The DNA for the CDR3 is TGCAGTGCTAGAGATCCGGGACTAGCCCACTACAATGAGCAGTTCTTC.

The rearrangement uses TRBV20-1 and TRBJ2-1; 9 bases fit TRBD2. Per the germline V gene, CDR1 is DFQATT and CDR2 is SNEGSKA (reference sequence). The CDR3 sequence is 15 residues long. J lost 9 bases, V lost 0 bases, and 9 bases had no gene match. This CDR3 is CSARDRISGGSEQFF. The DNA for the CDR3 is TGCAGTGCTAGAGATCGGATTAGCGGGGGATCTGAGCAGTTCTTC.

The rearrangement joins TRBV4-3 to TRBJ2-3; tentatively, D is TRBD1 (6 bases). The germline V gene encodes CDR1 LGHNA and CDR2 YSLEER. The CDR3 is 17 residues long. V dropped 1 base and J dropped 1 base, with 15 bases sitting between them. This chain's CDR3 is CASSQVSTGIGTDTQYF. DNA for the CDR3: TGCGCCAGCAGCCAAGTTTCAACAGGGATTGGCACAGATACGCAGTATTTT.

The chain employs TRBV4-1 and TRBJ1-4; D gene unclear. The CDR3 sequence is 16 residues long. Trimming shortened V by 0 bases and J by 8 bases, and 16 bases separated the two germline ends. CDR1 and CDR2 from the germline V gene are MGHRA and YSYEKL. The CDR3 is CASSQEDLAVGEKLFF. CDR3 coding DNA: TGCGCCAGCAGCCAAGAAGATTTGGCCGTGGGAGAAAAACTGTTTTTT.

This clonotype was observed a handful of times. The gene calls are TRBV11-1 and TRBJ1-1, with D possibly being TRBD1 (6 bases). From germline, CDR1 is SGHAT and CDR2 FQDESV (reference sequence). V was shortened by 6 bases and J by 5 bases, with 16 bases between the two germline ends. CDR3 length equals 14 residues. CDR3 bases: TGTGCCAGCAGAATCGCGGGGGGGGCGACTGAAGCTTTCTTT. The encoded protein is CASRIAGGATEAFF.

This chain joins TRBV4-3 and TRBJ2-3, with 8 bases matching TRBD1. The CDR3 has 15 residues. Germline V CDR1 and CDR2: LGHNA, YSLEER. Germline trimming cut 2 bases from V and 2 bases from J; bases unmatched to any gene: 3. The CDR3 sequence is CASSQNRGTTDTQYF. In DNA, the CDR3 is TGCGCCAGCAGCCAAAACAGGGGGACCACAGATACGCAGTATTTT.

This clonotype was found a few times. The rearrangement joins TRBV3-1 to TRBJ2-5; 10 positions match TRBD2. Trimming removed 4 bases from V and 11 bases from J; junction bases left unmatched: 7. In germline, CDR1 is LGHDT, CDR2 YNNKEL (reference sequence). This CDR3 has 13 amino acids. This CDR3 reads CASSRPGLALQYF. CDR3 nucleotides: TGTGCCAGCAGCCGCCCGGGACTAGCGCTTCAGTACTTC.

The chain couples TRBV29-1 to TRBJ2-5, with D perhaps being TRBD1 or TRBD2 (7 bases each). Germline CDR1 is SQVTM and CDR2 is ANQGSEA. The CDR3 runs to 14 residues. The V and J ends lost 6 bases and 2 bases respectively, with 16 bases between them. CDR3 amino acids: CSVGRDSRQETQYF. CDR3 sequence (DNA): TGCAGCGTGGGGAGGGACAGCCGACAAGAGACCCAGTACTTC.

A few counts support this clonotype. The chain links TRBV15 to TRBJ2-1; D remains ambiguous. Germline V gene sequence: CDR1 LNHNV, CDR2 YYDKDF (reference sequence). The CDR3 has 15 amino acids. Deletions cut 4 bases from V and 0 bases from J, with 10 bases between. CDR3: CATSKVESSYNEQFF. CDR3 bases: TGTGCCACCAGCAAGGTGGAAAGCTCCTACAATGAGCAGTTCTTC.

The rearrangement joins TRBV12-3 or TRBV12-4 to TRBJ2-7; 8 nucleotides match TRBD1. The CDR3 extends over 13 amino acids. V shed 6 bases, J shed 7 bases, and the junction held 8 bases outside the gene matches. The CDR3 DNA follows: TGTGCCAGCAGACCTCAGGGGGCAGGTGAGCAGTACTTC. As protein: CASRPQGAGEQYF.

The V gene is TRBV15, the J gene TRBJ1-5, with D tentatively TRBD1 (6 bases). The germline CDR1 and CDR2 sequences are LNHNV and YYDKDF (reference sequence). Trimming left V 7 bases short and J 6 bases short, with 16 bases between. The CDR3 spans 14 residues. CDR3 coding DNA: TGTGCCACCACGAATCAGGGGAGTGGTCAGCCCCAGCATTTT. This gives the protein CATTNQGSGQPQHF.

The chain joins TRBV4-2 to TRBJ2-1; 9 positions match TRBD2. J was trimmed by 8 bases and V by 1 base; bases with no gene match: 6. Germline V gene sequence: CDR1 LGHNA, CDR2 YNFKEQ. The CDR3 has 15 amino acids. DNA of the CDR3: TGTGCCAGCAGCCAAGGGGCTAGCGGGATCTATGAGCAGTTCTTC. This codes for CASSQGASGIYEQFF.

In its sample, this clonotype was seen once. The chain joins TRBV14 to TRBJ2-5; the D gene is possibly TRBD2 (5 bases). Trimming removed 4 bases at V and 0 bases at J, with 15 bases between. The CDR3 consists of 16 residues. Germline V CDR1 and CDR2: SGHDN, FVKESK. CDR3 nucleotides: TGTGCCAGCAGCCCCTATCTCGGGATTCACCAAGAGACCCAGTACTTC. The encoded protein is CASSPYLGIHQETQYF.

This clonotype was counted only a few times. J is TRBJ2-3 and V is TRBV10-3; D perhaps matches TRBD2 (5 bases). The V gene's germline CDR1 is ENHRY and CDR2 SYGVKD. Trimming took 2 bases from V and 3 from J, leaving 9 bases between them. This CDR3 has 14 residues. The chain's CDR3 is CAISEEGRTDTQYF. The CDR3 DNA is TGTGCCATCAGTGAGGAGGGTAGAACAGATACGCAGTATTTT.

The sample holds many counts of this clonotype. The chain is built from TRBV7-2 and TRBJ1-2; no definite D call. V lost 1 base, J lost 0 bases, and 6 bases lay in between. Per germline, CDR1 SGHTA and CDR2 FQGNSA. The CDR3 spans 14 residues. The CDR3 here is CASSLGPANYGYTF. The CDR3 DNA follows: TGTGCCAGCAGCTTAGGTCCGGCTAACTATGGCTACACCTTC.

The V and J genes are TRBV9 and TRBJ2-3, with 11 bases that match TRBD2. Germline assignment: CDR1 SGDLS and CDR2 YYNGEE. The CDR3 contains 18 residues. V trimming: 0 bases; J trimming: 0 bases; junction bases outside the gene matches: 6. The CDR3 DNA reads as TGTGCCAGCAGCGTAGCTCGGGCTAGCGGGGGGAGCACAGATACGCAGTATTTT. Translated: CASSVARASGGSTDTQYF.

Regarding this clonotype: At one boundary the junction diverges from the germline segment, which might be a read error. V gene TRBV4-2 combines with J gene TRBJ2-7; possibly TRBD1 for D (5 bases). The J call is doubtful: the DNA matches TRBJ2-5 better. CDR3 length: 12 residues. CDR1 LGHNA and CDR2 YNFKEQ come from the germline V gene. Here the CDR3 DNA reads TGTGCCAGCCGACAGAGTCAAGCGACCCAGTACTTC. This sequence encodes CASRQSQATQYF.

The V and J genes are TRBV3-1 and TRBJ2-5; D call uncertain. Deletions cut 0 bases from V and 11 bases from J, with 19 bases between. The CDR3 is 15 residues long. The germline gives CDR1 LGHDT, CDR2 YNNKEL (reference sequence). CDR3 sequence reads: CASSQDWTSPNEQYF. CDR3 nucleotides: TGTGCCAGCAGCCAAGATTGGACCTCCCCCAATGAGCAGTACTTC.